A selection of T cell receptor beta chains follows, all from one sample in a study of CD8 T cells in ankylosing spondylitis. TCRdb re-called the 5' RACE reads with MiXCR, one entry per CDR3 protein. The top ten clones hold about a fifth of a sample with roughly 700,000 distinct CDR3 sequences, around a fifth of them seen once. The sequencing sample was made of blood, either unsorted or a sorted T cell fraction (not recorded which). The receptors come from a male donor with ankylosing spondylitis. Both conserved end residues are part of each CDR3. Fields, in order: J gene, D gene, V gene, clone size, CDR3 DNA, CDR3 protein. A D gene is named only where the DNA matches it firmly. Only some rows state a clone size, as once, few, many or a class for expanded clones.

j_call: TRBJ2-7; d_call: .; v_call: TRBV28; clone_size: few; cdr3_nt: TGTGCCAGCAGTTTCAATACAGGGAGCTCCTACGAGCAGTACTTC; cdr3_aa: CASSFNTGSSYEQYF
j_call: TRBJ2-5; d_call: .; v_call: TRBV7-6; clone_size: .; cdr3_nt: TGTGCCAGCAGCCCCCCTTCACCCCTGAGAGACCAAGAGACCCAGTACTTC; cdr3_aa: CASSPPSPLRDQETQYF
j_call: TRBJ2-4; d_call: TRBD1; v_call: TRBV24-1; clone_size: .; cdr3_nt: TGTGCCACCAGTGAAGGAGGGGACAGGGAAAACATTCAGTACTTC; cdr3_aa: CATSEGGDRENIQYF
j_call: TRBJ2-3; d_call: .; v_call: TRBV7-6; clone_size: few; cdr3_nt: TGTGCCAGCAGCCAAATTGGGGATACGCAGTATTTT; cdr3_aa: CASSQIGDTQYF
j_call: TRBJ2-5; d_call: TRBD1; v_call: TRBV7-7; clone_size: few; cdr3_nt: TGTGCTAGCAGCCACAGGGGGCAAGAGACCCAGTACTTC; cdr3_aa: CASSHRGQETQYF
j_call: TRBJ2-3; d_call: .; v_call: TRBV12-3/TRBV12-4; clone_size: few; cdr3_nt: TGTGCCAGCAGACAAAGCGGGCCTCGGGATACGCAGTATTTT; cdr3_aa: CASRQSGPRDTQYF
j_call: TRBJ1-1; d_call: .; v_call: TRBV18; clone_size: few; cdr3_nt: TGTGCCAGCTCACCACGACGGCCTGAAGCTTTCTTT; cdr3_aa: CASSPRRPEAFF
j_call: TRBJ2-1; d_call: .; v_call: TRBV20-1; clone_size: .; cdr3_nt: TGCAGTGCTAGAGTTGGGGGCGCCACGGGGTACAATGAGCAGTTCTTC; cdr3_aa: CSARVGGATGYNEQFF
j_call: TRBJ1-2; d_call: .; v_call: TRBV20-1; clone_size: few; cdr3_nt: TGCAGTGCTAGCCTGGGGAAGGTAGGCTACACCTTC; cdr3_aa: CSASLGKVGYTF
j_call: TRBJ2-5; d_call: .; v_call: TRBV6-1; clone_size: .; cdr3_nt: TGTGCCAGCAGCGACTACGATCGGGGGCTGGAGACCCAGTACTTC; cdr3_aa: CASSDYDRGLETQYF
j_call: TRBJ2-7; d_call: .; v_call: TRBV11-2; clone_size: once; cdr3_nt: TGTGCCAGCAGCTTAGACATTGGGGAGCAGTACTTC; cdr3_aa: CASSLDIGEQYF
j_call: TRBJ2-1; d_call: .; v_call: TRBV20-1; clone_size: .; cdr3_nt: TGCAGTGCTAGCTCCGGGGAATCCTACAATGAGCAGTTCTTC; cdr3_aa: CSASSGESYNEQFF
j_call: TRBJ2-5; d_call: .; v_call: TRBV7-9; clone_size: few; cdr3_nt: TGTGCCAGCAGCTTGACCGACTCCCGCGGGACCCAGTACTTC; cdr3_aa: CASSLTDSRGTQYF
j_call: TRBJ2-1; d_call: .; v_call: TRBV7-9; clone_size: .; cdr3_nt: TGTGCCAGCAGCCCCTGGACAGACGAGCAGTTCTTC; cdr3_aa: CASSPWTDEQFF
j_call: TRBJ2-3; d_call: .; v_call: TRBV20-1; clone_size: .; cdr3_nt: TGCAGCCCTCCGACCGACACAGATACGCAGTATTTT; cdr3_aa: CSPPTDTDTQYF
j_call: TRBJ2-3; d_call: TRBD2; v_call: TRBV6-1; clone_size: few; cdr3_nt: TGTGCCAGCAGTCGACTAGCGGGGGGGGAAGATACGCAGTATTTT; cdr3_aa: CASSRLAGGEDTQYF
j_call: TRBJ2-7; d_call: TRBD2; v_call: TRBV5-1; clone_size: .; cdr3_nt: TGCGCCAGCAGCTGGGGACTATCCAATTCCGGGTACGAGCAGTACTTC; cdr3_aa: CASSWGLSNSGYEQYF
j_call: TRBJ2-3; d_call: TRBD1; v_call: TRBV3-1; clone_size: few; cdr3_nt: TGTGCCAGCAGCCAGACAGGGAATACGCAGTATTTT; cdr3_aa: CASSQTGNTQYF
j_call: TRBJ2-2; d_call: .; v_call: TRBV5-1; clone_size: .; cdr3_nt: TGCGCCAGCAGCTTGGTACTAGATGCGACCGGGGAGCTGTTTTTT; cdr3_aa: CASSLVLDATGELFF
j_call: TRBJ2-1; d_call: TRBD2; v_call: TRBV20-1; clone_size: .; cdr3_nt: TGCAGTGCTAGAGTCCGGGGGACTAGCCAACATTACAATGAGCAGTTCTTC; cdr3_aa: CSARVRGTSQHYNEQFF
j_call: TRBJ2-1; d_call: .; v_call: TRBV28; clone_size: few; cdr3_nt: TGTGCCAGCAGTGCCTTATCCTACAATGAGCAGTTCTTC; cdr3_aa: CASSALSYNEQFF
j_call: TRBJ1-3; d_call: .; v_call: TRBV7-8; clone_size: few; cdr3_nt: TGTGCCAGCAGCTTAGGGGCAGCCTCTGGAAACACCATATATTTT; cdr3_aa: CASSLGAASGNTIYF
j_call: TRBJ2-7; d_call: .; v_call: TRBV2; clone_size: .; cdr3_nt: TGTGCCAGCAGTCCAAAGGGCTCCTACGAGCAGTACTTC; cdr3_aa: CASSPKGSYEQYF
j_call: TRBJ1-1; d_call: .; v_call: TRBV12-3/TRBV12-4; clone_size: few; cdr3_nt: TGTGCCAGCAGTTTCGGCCTGACTGAAGCTTTCTTT; cdr3_aa: CASSFGLTEAFF
j_call: TRBJ2-2; d_call: .; v_call: TRBV2; clone_size: .; cdr3_nt: TGTGCCAGCAGTGAACGGGTCCCTGCGAACACCGGGGAGCTGTTTTTT; cdr3_aa: CASSERVPANTGELFF
j_call: TRBJ2-1; d_call: TRBD2; v_call: TRBV20-1; clone_size: few; cdr3_nt: TGCAGTGCTAGTGATGCAGCGGGGGGGCGCGATGAGCAGTTCTTC; cdr3_aa: CSASDAAGGRDEQFF
j_call: TRBJ2-7; d_call: TRBD1; v_call: TRBV20-1; clone_size: .; cdr3_nt: TGCAGTGCTAGAAGGACAGGGCGTGGACACGAGCAGTACTTC; cdr3_aa: CSARRTGRGHEQYF